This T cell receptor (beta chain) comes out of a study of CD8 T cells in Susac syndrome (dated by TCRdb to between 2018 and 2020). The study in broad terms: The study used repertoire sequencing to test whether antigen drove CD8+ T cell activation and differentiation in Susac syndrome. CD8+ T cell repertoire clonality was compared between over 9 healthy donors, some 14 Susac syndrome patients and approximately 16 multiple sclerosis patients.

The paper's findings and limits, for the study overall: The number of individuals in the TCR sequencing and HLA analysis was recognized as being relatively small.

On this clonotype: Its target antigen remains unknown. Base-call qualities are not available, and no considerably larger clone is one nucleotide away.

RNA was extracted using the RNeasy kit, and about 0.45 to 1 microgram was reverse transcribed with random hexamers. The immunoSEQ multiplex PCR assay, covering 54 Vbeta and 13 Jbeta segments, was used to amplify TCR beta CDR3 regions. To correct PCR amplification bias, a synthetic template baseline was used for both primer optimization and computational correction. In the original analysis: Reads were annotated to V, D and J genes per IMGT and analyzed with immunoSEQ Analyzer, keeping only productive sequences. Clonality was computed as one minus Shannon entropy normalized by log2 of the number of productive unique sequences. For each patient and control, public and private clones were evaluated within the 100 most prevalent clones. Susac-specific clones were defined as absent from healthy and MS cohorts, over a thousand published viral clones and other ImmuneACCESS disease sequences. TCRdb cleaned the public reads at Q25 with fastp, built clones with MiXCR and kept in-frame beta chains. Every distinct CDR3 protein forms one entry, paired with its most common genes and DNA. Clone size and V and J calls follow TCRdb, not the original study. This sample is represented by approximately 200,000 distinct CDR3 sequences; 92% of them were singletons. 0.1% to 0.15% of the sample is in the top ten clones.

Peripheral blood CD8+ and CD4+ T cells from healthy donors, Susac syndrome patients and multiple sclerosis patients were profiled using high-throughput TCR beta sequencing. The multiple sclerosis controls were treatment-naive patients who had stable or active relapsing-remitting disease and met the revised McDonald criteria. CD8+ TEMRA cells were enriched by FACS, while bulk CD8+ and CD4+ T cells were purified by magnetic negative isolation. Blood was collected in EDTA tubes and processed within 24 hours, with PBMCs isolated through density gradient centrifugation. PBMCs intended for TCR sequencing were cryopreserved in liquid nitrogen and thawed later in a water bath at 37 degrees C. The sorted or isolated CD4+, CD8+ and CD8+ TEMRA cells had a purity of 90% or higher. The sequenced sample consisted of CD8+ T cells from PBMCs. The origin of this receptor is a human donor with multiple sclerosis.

The CDR3 has the sequence CASRLSLASHEQFF. The DNA sequence reads TGCGCCAGCAGGCTAAGCCTAGCATCCCATGAGCAGTTCTTC. The chain is made from TRBV5-1 and TRBJ2-1; a tentative D match to TRBD2 spans 5 bases. Deletion took 5 bases off V and 8 bases off J, with a span of 17 bases between the germline ends. The germline V gene encodes CDR1 SGHRS and CDR2 YFSETQ. The CDR3 runs 14 residues from the cysteine to the phenylalanine. Kept here is only the CDR3 DNA, which spans 42 bases and is read in frame from base 1. With the rest looked up from the reference TRBV5-1 and TRBJ2-1 genes rather than sequenced, the full variable domain is KAGVTQTPRYLIKTRGQQVTLSCSPISGHRSVSWYQQTPGQGLQFLFEYFSETQRNKGNFPGRFSGRQFSNSRSEMNVSTLELGDSALYLCASRLSLASHEQFFGPGTRLTVL.